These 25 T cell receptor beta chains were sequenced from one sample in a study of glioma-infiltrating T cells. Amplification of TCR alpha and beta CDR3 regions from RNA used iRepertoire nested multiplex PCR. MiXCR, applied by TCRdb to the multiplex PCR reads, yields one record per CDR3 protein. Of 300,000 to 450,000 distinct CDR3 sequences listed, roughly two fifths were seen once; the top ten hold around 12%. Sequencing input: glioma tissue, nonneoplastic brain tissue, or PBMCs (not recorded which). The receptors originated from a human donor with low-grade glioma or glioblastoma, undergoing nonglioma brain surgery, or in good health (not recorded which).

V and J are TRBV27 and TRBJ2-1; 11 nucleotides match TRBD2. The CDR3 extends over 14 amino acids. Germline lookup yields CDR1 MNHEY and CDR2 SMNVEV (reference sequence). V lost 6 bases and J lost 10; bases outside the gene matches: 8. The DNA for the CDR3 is TGTGCCAGCAGCACTTCCCTAGCGGGAGGCGAGCAGTTCTTC. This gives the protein CASSTSLAGGEQFF.

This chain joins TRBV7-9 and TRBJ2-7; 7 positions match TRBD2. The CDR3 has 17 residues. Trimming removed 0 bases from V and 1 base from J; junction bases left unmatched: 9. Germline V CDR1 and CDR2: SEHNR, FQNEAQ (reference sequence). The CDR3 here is CASSLAFLAEPSYEQYF. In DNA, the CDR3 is TGTGCCAGCAGCTTAGCCTTTCTAGCGGAACCTTCCTACGAGCAGTACTTC.

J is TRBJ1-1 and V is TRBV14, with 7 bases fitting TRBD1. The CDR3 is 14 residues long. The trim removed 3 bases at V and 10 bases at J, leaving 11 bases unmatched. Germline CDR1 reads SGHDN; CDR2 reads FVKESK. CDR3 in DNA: TGTGCCAGCAGCCAGCTAACAGGGGACGGGCGAGCTTTCTTT. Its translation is CASSQLTGDGRAFF.

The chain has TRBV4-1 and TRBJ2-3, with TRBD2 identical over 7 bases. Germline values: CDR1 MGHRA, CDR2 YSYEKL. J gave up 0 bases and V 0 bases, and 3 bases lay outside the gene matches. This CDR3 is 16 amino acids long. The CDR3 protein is CASSQEPSGSTDTQYF. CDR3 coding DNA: TGCGCCAGCAGCCAAGAACCTAGCGGAAGCACAGATACGCAGTATTTT.

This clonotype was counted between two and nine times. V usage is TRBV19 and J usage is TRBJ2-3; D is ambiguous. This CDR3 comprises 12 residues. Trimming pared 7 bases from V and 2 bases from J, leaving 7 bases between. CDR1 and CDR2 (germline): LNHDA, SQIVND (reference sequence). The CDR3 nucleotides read TGTGCCAGTACCGGCCTCACAGATACGCAGTATTTT. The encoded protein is CASTGLTDTQYF.

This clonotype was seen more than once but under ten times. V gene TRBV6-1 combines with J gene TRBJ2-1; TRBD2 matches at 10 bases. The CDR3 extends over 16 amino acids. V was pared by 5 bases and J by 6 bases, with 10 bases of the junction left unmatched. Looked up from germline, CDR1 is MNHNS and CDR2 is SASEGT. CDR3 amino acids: CASSYALAGVGNEQFF. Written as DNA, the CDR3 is TGTGCCAGCAGTTACGCGCTAGCGGGAGTGGGCAATGAGCAGTTCTTC.

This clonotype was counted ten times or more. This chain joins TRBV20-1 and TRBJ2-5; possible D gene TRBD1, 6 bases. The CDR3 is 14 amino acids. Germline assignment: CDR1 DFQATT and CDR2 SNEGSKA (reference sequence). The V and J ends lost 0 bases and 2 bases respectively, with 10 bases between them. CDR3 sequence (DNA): TGCAGTGCTAGAGATGGCCAGGGGCAAGAGACCCAGTACTTC. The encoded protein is CSARDGQGQETQYF.

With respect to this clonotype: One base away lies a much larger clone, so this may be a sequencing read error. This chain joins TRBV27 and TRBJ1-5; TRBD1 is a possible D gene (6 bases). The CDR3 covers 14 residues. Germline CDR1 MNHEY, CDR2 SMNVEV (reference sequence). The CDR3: CARSFVRGDQPQHF. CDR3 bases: TGTGCCAGGAGTTTTGTAAGGGGGGATCAGCCCCAGCATTTT.

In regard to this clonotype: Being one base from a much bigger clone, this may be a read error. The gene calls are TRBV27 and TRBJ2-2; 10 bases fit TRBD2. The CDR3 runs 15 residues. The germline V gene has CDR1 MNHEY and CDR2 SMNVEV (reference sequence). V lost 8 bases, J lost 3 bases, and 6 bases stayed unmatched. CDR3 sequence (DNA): TGTGCCAGCGAACCGCTAGCGGGAGACACCGGGGAGCTGTTTTTT. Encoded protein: CASEPLAGDTGELFF.

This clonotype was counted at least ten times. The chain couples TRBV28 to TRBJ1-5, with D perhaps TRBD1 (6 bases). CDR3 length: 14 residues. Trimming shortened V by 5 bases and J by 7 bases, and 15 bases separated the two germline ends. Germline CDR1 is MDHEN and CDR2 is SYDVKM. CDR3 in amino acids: CASSPPRQAQPQHF. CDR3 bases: TGTGCCAGCAGTCCACCGCGACAGGCACAGCCCCAGCATTTT.

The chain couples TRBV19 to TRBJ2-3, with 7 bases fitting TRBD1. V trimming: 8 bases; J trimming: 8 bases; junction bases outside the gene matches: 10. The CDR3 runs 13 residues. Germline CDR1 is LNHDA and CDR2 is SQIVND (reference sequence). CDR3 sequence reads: CASGATGRATQYF. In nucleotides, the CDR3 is TGTGCCAGTGGGGCGACAGGGCGCGCTACGCAGTATTTT.

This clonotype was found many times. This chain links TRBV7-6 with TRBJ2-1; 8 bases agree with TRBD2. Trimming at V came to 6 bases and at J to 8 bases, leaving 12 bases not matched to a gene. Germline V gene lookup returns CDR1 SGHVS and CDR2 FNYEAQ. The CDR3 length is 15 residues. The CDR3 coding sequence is TGTGCCAGCAGTTATAGCGGGAAGATAATCTATGAGCAGTTCTTC. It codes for CASSYSGKIIYEQFF.

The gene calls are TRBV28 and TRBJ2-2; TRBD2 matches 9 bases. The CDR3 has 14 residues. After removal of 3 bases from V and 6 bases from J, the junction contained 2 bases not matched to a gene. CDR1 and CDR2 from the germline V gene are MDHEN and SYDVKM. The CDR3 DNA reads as TGTGCCAGCAGTTTGGTAGCGGGGGCCGGGGAGCTGTTTTTT. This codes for CASSLVAGAGELFF.

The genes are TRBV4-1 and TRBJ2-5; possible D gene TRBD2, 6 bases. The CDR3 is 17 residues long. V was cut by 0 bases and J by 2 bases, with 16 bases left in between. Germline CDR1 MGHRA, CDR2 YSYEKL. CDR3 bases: TGCGCCAGCAGCCAAGACCCCCGGGAGATCGGGCAAGAGACCCAGTACTTC. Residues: CASSQDPREIGQETQYF.

CDR3 loop: CASSQDLERRIGLNTEAFF. The CDR3 DNA reads as TGTGCCAGCAGCCAAGATCTGGAAAGGAGGATAGGTTTGAACACTGAAGCTTTCTTT. V is TRBV3-1 and J is TRBJ1-1; D is ambiguous. Trimming shortened V by 0 bases and J by 0 bases, and 20 bases separated the two germline ends. This CDR3 comprises 19 residues. Germline-derived CDR1 and CDR2 are LGHDT and YNNKEL (reference sequence).

CDR3 coding DNA: TGCAGCGCCACAACCGGGACAGGAGGCTACGAGCAGTACTTC. Translated, it gives CSATTGTGGYEQYF. The chain couples TRBV29-1 to TRBJ2-7; 8 bases match TRBD1. Unmatched junction bases numbered 11, after V lost 7 bases and J lost 3 bases. Germline CDR1 is SQVTM and CDR2 is ANQGSEA. This CDR3 has 14 amino acids.

The CDR3 spells CASSQEPRRLAVGVYYEQYF. The CDR3 nucleotides are TGCGCCAGCAGCCAAGAGCCCCGTAGACTAGCGGTAGGGGTTTACTACGAGCAGTACTTC. The genes are TRBV4-1 and TRBJ2-7, with TRBD2 identical over 9 bases. The CDR3 spans 20 residues. Unmatched junction bases numbered 18, after V lost 0 bases and J lost 3 bases. Germline CDR1 is MGHRA and CDR2 is YSYEKL.

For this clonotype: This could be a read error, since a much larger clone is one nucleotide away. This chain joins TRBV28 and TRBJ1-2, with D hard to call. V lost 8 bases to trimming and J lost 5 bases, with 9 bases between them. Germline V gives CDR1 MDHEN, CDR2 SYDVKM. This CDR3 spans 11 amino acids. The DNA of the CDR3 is TGTGCCAGCGGTCGACGGTATGGCTACACCTTC. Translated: CASGRRYGYTF.

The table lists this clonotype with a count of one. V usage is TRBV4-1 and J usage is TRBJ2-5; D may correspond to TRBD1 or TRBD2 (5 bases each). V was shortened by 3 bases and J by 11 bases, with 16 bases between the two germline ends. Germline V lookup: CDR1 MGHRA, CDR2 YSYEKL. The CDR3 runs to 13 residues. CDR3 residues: CASSHLGRDDQYF. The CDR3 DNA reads TGCGCCAGCAGCCACCTTGGTAGGGACGATCAGTACTTC.

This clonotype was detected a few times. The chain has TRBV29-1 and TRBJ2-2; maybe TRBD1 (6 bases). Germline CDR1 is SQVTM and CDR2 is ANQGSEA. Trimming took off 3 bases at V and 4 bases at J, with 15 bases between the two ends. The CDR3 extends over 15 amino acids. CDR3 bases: TGCAGCGTTGAGGAACAGGGAAAAACCACCGGGGAGCTGTTTTTT. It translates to CSVEEQGKTTGELFF.

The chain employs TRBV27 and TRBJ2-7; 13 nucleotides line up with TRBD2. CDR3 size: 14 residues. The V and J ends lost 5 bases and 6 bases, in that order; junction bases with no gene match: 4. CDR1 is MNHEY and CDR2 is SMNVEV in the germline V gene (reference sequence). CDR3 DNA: TGTGCCAGCAGTCAGGGACTAGCGGGACCCGAGCAGTACTTC. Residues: CASSQGLAGPEQYF.

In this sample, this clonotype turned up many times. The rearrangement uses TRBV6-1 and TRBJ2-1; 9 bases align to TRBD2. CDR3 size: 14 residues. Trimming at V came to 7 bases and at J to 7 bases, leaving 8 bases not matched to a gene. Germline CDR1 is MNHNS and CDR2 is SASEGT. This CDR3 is CASTQRTSVNEQFF. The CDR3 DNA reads TGTGCCAGCACCCAGAGGACTAGCGTAAATGAGCAGTTCTTC.

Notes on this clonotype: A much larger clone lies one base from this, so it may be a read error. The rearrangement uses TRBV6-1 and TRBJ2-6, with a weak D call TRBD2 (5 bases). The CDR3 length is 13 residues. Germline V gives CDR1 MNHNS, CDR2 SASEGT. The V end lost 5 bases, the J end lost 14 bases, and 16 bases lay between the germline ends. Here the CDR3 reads CASSLPGVYILTF. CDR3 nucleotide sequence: TGTGCCAGCAGTCTCCCCGGGGTTTACATCCTGACTTTC.

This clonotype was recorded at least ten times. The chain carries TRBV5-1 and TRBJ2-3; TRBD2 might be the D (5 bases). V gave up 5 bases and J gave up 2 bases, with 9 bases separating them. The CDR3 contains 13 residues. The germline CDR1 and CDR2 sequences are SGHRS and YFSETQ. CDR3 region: CASRASNTDTQYF. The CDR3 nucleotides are TGCGCCAGCAGAGCTAGCAACACAGATACGCAGTATTTT.

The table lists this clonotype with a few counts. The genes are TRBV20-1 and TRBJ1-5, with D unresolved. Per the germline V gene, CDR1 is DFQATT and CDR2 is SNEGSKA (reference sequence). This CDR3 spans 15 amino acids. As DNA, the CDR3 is TGCGGATCCCTTCCCCTTTTTAGTAGCAATCAGCCCCAGCATTTT. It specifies CGSLPLFSSNQPQHF.